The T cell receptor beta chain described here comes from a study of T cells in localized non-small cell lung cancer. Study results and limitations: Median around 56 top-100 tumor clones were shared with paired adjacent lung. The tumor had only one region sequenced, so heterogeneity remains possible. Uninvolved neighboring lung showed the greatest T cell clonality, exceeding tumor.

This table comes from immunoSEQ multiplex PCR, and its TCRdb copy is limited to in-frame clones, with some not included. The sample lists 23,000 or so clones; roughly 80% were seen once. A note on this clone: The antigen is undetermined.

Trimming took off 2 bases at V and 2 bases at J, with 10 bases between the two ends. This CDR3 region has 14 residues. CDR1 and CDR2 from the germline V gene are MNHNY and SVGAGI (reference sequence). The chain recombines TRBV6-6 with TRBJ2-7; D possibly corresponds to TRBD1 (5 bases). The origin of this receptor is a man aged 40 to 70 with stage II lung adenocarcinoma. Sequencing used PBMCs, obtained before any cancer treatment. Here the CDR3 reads CASSYGRQPYEQYF. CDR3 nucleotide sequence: TGTGCCAGCAGTTACGGCCGACAGCCCTACGAGCAGTACTTC.